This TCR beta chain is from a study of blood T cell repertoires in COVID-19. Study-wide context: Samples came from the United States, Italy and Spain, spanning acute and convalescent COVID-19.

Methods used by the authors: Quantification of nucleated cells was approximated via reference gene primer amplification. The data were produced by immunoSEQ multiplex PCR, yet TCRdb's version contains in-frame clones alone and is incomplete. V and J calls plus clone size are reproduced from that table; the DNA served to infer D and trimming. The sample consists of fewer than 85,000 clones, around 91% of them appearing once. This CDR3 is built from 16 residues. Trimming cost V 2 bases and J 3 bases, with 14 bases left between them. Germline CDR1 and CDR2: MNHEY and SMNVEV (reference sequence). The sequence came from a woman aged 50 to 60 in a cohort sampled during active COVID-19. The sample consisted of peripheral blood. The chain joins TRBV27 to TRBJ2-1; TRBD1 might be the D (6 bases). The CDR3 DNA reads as TGTGCCAGCAGTTTAGGGGCAGGGGCCGACTACAATGAGCAGTTCTTC. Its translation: CASSLGAGADYNEQFF.